The T cell receptor (beta chain) described here comes from a study of blood T cell repertoires in COVID-19. Study summary: The United States, Italy and Spain were the sources of the acute and convalescent COVID-19 samples.

As processed by the authors: Amplification of reference gene primers was used by the study to estimate nucleated cell counts. Generated by immunoSEQ multiplex PCR, the TCRdb table keeps only in-frame clones and is missing some. The DNA gave D and trimming, while V, J and clone size come from that table. The sample has roughly 100,000 clones, more than 75% seen once. Germline values: CDR1 LNHDA, CDR2 SQIVND (reference sequence). The CDR3 consists of 16 residues. V lost 5 bases and J lost 0; bases outside the gene matches: 7. The sample consisted of peripheral blood. This clonotype originated in a woman older than 75 with active COVID-19. The chain couples TRBV19 to TRBJ2-1; the match to TRBD2 covers 7 bases. The CDR3 bases are TGTGCCAGTAGTTACGGAGCGGGGAACTCCTACAATGAGCAGTTCTTC. Residues: CASSYGAGNSYNEQFF.